One sample yielded the 25 T cell receptor beta chains listed below, sequenced in a study of blood T cells in healthy people across ages. For the second PCR, which ran for about 7 to 11 cycles, a sample-barcoded 5' primer and a J-beta primer mix were used. MiXCR was run by TCRdb on the 5' RACE reads, yielding one entry per CDR3 protein. The sample lists roughly 1.7 million distinct CDR3 sequences; roughly a third were seen once. The specimen was blood. Receptor source: a woman aged 25 to 45 in good health.

The V and J genes are TRBV6-5 and TRBJ2-1, with TRBD1 identical over 7 bases. Losses at the gene ends were 5 bases for V and 8 bases for J; bases not matched to a gene: 9. From germline, CDR1 is MNHEY and CDR2 SVGAGI. The CDR3 contains 14 residues. In DNA, the CDR3 is TGTGCCAGCAGTAAGCAGGGACAGAGCTATGAGCAGTTCTTC. It codes for CASSKQGQSYEQFF.

The chain employs TRBV20-1 and TRBJ2-1; 9 positions agree with TRBD1. Trimming at V came to 6 bases and at J to 8 bases, leaving 8 bases not matched to a gene. The CDR3 covers 13 residues. Germline V gene lookup returns CDR1 DFQATT and CDR2 SNEGSKA (reference sequence). CDR3 sequence reads: CSAPGQGRDEQFF. The CDR3 DNA is TGCAGTGCCCCGGGACAGGGACGGGATGAGCAGTTCTTC.

The CDR3: CASSVVAGHGNEQFF. DNA for the CDR3: TGTGCCAGCAGCGTAGTCGCGGGGCATGGAAATGAGCAGTTCTTC. The J gene is TRBJ2-1, the V gene TRBV9; a possible D gene is TRBD2 (6 bases). The CDR3 loop spans 15 amino acids. Trimming took off 0 bases at V and 7 bases at J, with 14 bases between the two ends. Looked up from germline, CDR1 is SGDLS and CDR2 is YYNGEE.

The chain has TRBV24-1 and TRBJ2-3; D call uncertain. The CDR3 contains 15 residues. The germline gives CDR1 KGHDR, CDR2 SFDVKD. Trimming left V 3 bases short and J 2 bases short, with 11 bases between. The CDR3 bases are TGTGCCACCAGTGATACAAGGATCCCCACAGATACGCAGTATTTT. Translating gives CATSDTRIPTDTQYF.

CDR3 sequence reads: CASSPPALREQYF. The CDR3 DNA follows: TGCGCCAGCAGCCCCCCGGCCCTCCGGGAGCAGTACTTC. V is TRBV5-1 and J is TRBJ2-7; D remains unclear. The V end lost 4 bases, the J end lost 7 bases, and 15 bases lay between the germline ends. The CDR3 runs 13 residues. Germline V gene sequence: CDR1 SGHRS, CDR2 YFSETQ.

This sequence joins TRBV12-3 or TRBV12-4 and TRBJ1-5; D possibly corresponds to TRBD1 (6 bases). V was cut by 3 bases and J by 5 bases, with 8 bases left in between. The CDR3 has 13 residues. Here the CDR3 DNA reads TGTGCCAGCAGTTTCGGGACATATCAGCCCCAGCATTTT. Translating it yields CASSFGTYQPQHF.

This clonotype turned up a few times. The V gene is TRBV4-1, the J gene TRBJ2-5, with 12 positions matching TRBD2. Trimming took 3 bases from V and 4 from J; bases not matched to a gene: 3. The CDR3 contains 15 residues. Germline CDR1 is MGHRA and CDR2 is YSYEKL. The CDR3: CASSQELAGGETQYF. CDR3 nucleotides: TGCGCCAGCAGCCAGGAACTAGCGGGAGGAGAGACCCAGTACTTC.

The sample holds one count of this clonotype. The junction shows a germline mismatch at one end, possibly a read error. The V call is TRBV7-8, the J call TRBJ2-5, with D possibly being TRBD1 (5 bases). In germline, CDR1 is SGHVS, CDR2 FQNEAQ. The CDR3 has 14 amino acids. The CDR3 reads CVSRQQGIQETQYF. In DNA form, the CDR3 reads TGTGTCAGCAGACAGCAAGGAATTCAAGAGACCCAGTACTTC. The variable domain in full, completed from reference TRBV7-8 and TRBJ2-5, reads GAGVSQSPRYKVAKRGQDVALRCDPISGHVSLFWYQQALGQGPEFLTYFQNEAQLDKSGLPSDRFFAERPEGSVSTLKIQRTQQEDSAVYLCVSRQQGIQETQYFGPGTRLLVL.

The CDR3, as DNA: TGCAGTGCTAGAGCGCTAGCGGGGGCTTACGAGCAGTACTTC. Protein sequence: CSARALAGAYEQYF. The chain couples TRBV20-1 to TRBJ2-7; 10 bases map to TRBD2. The V gene's germline CDR1 is DFQATT and CDR2 SNEGSKA (reference sequence). Trimming cost V 1 base and J 4 bases; bases outside gene matches: 4. The CDR3 is 14 residues long.

A note on this clonotype: The germline gene is not matched at one end of the junction; a read error may be the cause. The chain recombines TRBV5-5 with TRBJ1-5; no clear D. Germline V CDR1 and CDR2: SGHKS, YYEKEE (reference sequence). This CDR3 contains 14 residues. DNA for the CDR3: TGTGCCAGCAGCTTGTTACCGACAAATCGGCCCCAGCATTTT. Translating gives CASSLLPTNRPQHF.

V gene TRBV9 combines with J gene TRBJ2-7, with no clear D. The CDR3 spans 15 residues. Germline V gene lookup returns CDR1 SGDLS and CDR2 YYNGEE. The V and J ends lost 2 bases and 1 base respectively, with 13 bases between them. CDR3 loop: CASSVAASLSYEQYF. The CDR3, as DNA: TGTGCCAGCAGCGTTGCGGCGTCCTTATCCTACGAGCAGTACTTC.

As concerns this clonotype: The final CDR3 position lacks the conserved phenylalanine or tryptophan, pointing to a likely read error. The gene calls are TRBV27 and TRBJ1-2, with D maybe TRBD1 (5 bases). The CDR3 has 13 amino acids. Germline CDR1 MNHEY, CDR2 SMNVEV (reference sequence). The V gene lost 0 bases and the J gene lost 8 bases, with 10 bases spanning the gap. The DNA of the CDR3 is TGTGCCAGCAGTTTATCTGGGGGACGCGGCTACACCTCC. It encodes CASSLSGGRGYTS.

The V call is TRBV7-8, the J call TRBJ2-7, with TRBD1 identical over 9 bases. The CDR3 is made up of 15 amino acids. From germline, CDR1 is SGHVS and CDR2 FQNEAQ. V dropped 1 base and J dropped 9; count of bases not matched to a gene: 10. The CDR3 loop reads CASSLGGTGSGGQYF. The CDR3 nucleotides are TGTGCCAGCAGCTTAGGAGGGACAGGGTCTGGCGGGCAGTACTTC.

The J gene is TRBJ2-1, the V gene TRBV5-1, with 9 bases fitting TRBD1. This CDR3 comprises 15 residues. Per the germline V gene, CDR1 is SGHRS and CDR2 is YFSETQ. V shed 7 bases, J shed 6 bases, and the junction held 11 bases outside the gene matches. In nucleotides, the CDR3 is TGCGCCAGCTCCCGGGACAGGGCCACAAGCAATGAGCAGTTCTTC. Translating gives CASSRDRATSNEQFF.

This clonotype was recorded a few times. This sequence joins TRBV6-5 and TRBJ1-1; D unclear. V lost 5 bases to trimming and J lost 10 bases, with 14 bases between them. The CDR3 runs to 12 residues. Per germline, CDR1 MNHEY and CDR2 SVGAGI. The DNA for the CDR3 is TGTGCCAGCAGTCCGGTCCTGTCCCCAGCTTTCTTT. Its translation is CASSPVLSPAFF.

V is TRBV12-3 or TRBV12-4 and J is TRBJ1-2; 8 nucleotides agree with TRBD1. The junction had 12 bases not matched to a gene; V was cut back by 1 base and J by 11 bases. The CDR3 consists of 15 residues. The CDR3 region has the DNA TGTGCCAGCAGTTTAGGTGCAACAGGGGGACGTAGTTACACCTTC. Its protein product is CASSLGATGGRSYTF.

In the case of this clonotype: This could be a read error, since a much larger clone is one nucleotide away. V gene TRBV29-1 combines with J gene TRBJ2-5; 7 bases are a match to TRBD1. The CDR3 is made up of 12 amino acids. Per germline, CDR1 SQVTM and CDR2 ANQGSEA. CDR3 nucleotide sequence: TGCAGCGTTGGAGGGGGCTCAGAGATCCAGTACTTC. Translated: CSVGGGSEIQYF. Looking up the rest from reference TRBV29-1 and TRBJ2-5 gives the full variable domain: SAVISQKPSRDICQRGTSLTIQCQVDSQVTMMFWYRQQPGQSLTLIATANQGSEATYESGFVIDKFPISRPNLTFSTLTVSNMSPEDSSIYLCSVGGGSEIQYFGPGTRLLVL.

About this clonotype itself: The junction differs from germline at one of its ends, possibly a read error. J is TRBJ1-2 and V is TRBV9; tentative D call: TRBD1 (5 bases). Germline-derived CDR1 and CDR2 are SGDLS and YYNGEE. This CDR3 has 14 amino acids. The CDR3 loop reads CASGVGAGNYGYTF. CDR3 nucleotide sequence: TGTGCCAGCGGCGTAGGGGCAGGGAACTATGGCTACACCTTC.

The chain employs TRBV7-6 and TRBJ2-5; 7 bases map to TRBD2. With 2 bases clipped from V and 0 bases from J, the junction kept 6 bases outside the gene matches. The CDR3 covers 16 residues. Germline-derived CDR1 and CDR2 are SGHVS and FNYEAQ. The CDR3 region is CASSLTLAEYQETQYF. The CDR3 region has the DNA TGTGCCAGCAGCTTAACCCTAGCGGAGTACCAAGAGACCCAGTACTTC.

This clonotype was picked up a small number of times. V and J are TRBV7-2 and TRBJ2-5; D call uncertain. Per the germline V gene, CDR1 is SGHTA and CDR2 is FQGNSA. Trimming stripped 5 bases from V and 2 bases from J, with 15 bases between. The CDR3 is made up of 15 amino acids. The CDR3 DNA sequence: TGTGCCAGCAGCGTCAGATTCGTAGGGCAAGAGACCCAGTACTTC. This gives the protein CASSVRFVGQETQYF. The entire variable domain, with the rest obtained from reference TRBV7-2 and TRBJ2-5, is as follows: GAGVSQSPSNKVTEKGKDVELRCDPISGHTALYWYRQSLGQGLEFLIYFQGNSAPDKSGLPSDRFSAERTGGSVSTLTIQRTQQEDSAVYLCASSVRFVGQETQYFGPGTRLLVL.

This rearrangement joins TRBV27 to TRBJ2-7; D is perhaps TRBD1 (6 bases). Germline CDR1 MNHEY, CDR2 SMNVEV (reference sequence). The V end was cut by 5 bases, the J end by 4 bases, with 21 bases between. The CDR3 consists of 16 residues. The CDR3 DNA is TGTGCCAGCAGTCTTGTATACGGGGACACCCTTTACGAGCAGTACTTC. This gives the protein CASSLVYGDTLYEQYF.

This clonotype has a handful of counts. The chain carries TRBV7-9 and TRBJ2-3; no clear D. Trimming removed 1 base from V and 1 base from J, with 12 bases in between. This CDR3 contains 16 residues. In germline, CDR1 is SEHNR, CDR2 FQNEAQ (reference sequence). CDR3 region: CASSLGSSLGTDTQYF. The CDR3 coding sequence is TGTGCCAGCAGCTTAGGAAGCTCGCTCGGCACAGATACGCAGTATTTT.

The chain combines TRBV27 with TRBJ2-1, with 9 bases fitting TRBD2. This CDR3 contains 16 residues. Germline CDR1 reads MNHEY; CDR2 reads SMNVEV (reference sequence). The V segment lost 3 bases and the J segment 4 bases; nucleotides outside the gene matches: 7. The chain's CDR3 is CASSFRASGAYNEQFF. The CDR3 bases are TGTGCCAGCAGTTTTAGGGCTAGCGGGGCGTACAATGAGCAGTTCTTC.

This clonotype was picked up a small number of times. The chain couples TRBV7-9 to TRBJ2-7; 7 bases align to TRBD2. Judging by the DNA end, TRBJ2-5 fits better; the J call may be wrong. There are 16 residues in the CDR3. In germline, CDR1 is SEHNR, CDR2 FQNEAQ (reference sequence). Written as DNA, the CDR3 is TGTGCCAGCAGCGAAACCGGGAGAGCGGGAAGGGAGACCCAGTACTTC. As protein: CASSETGRAGRETQYF.

This clonotype was seen ten or more times. This rearrangement joins TRBV20-1 to TRBJ2-7, with TRBD2 matching 12 bases. The V gene end was trimmed by 7 bases and the J gene end by 2 bases; junction bases not matched to a gene: 6. This CDR3 contains 14 residues. Germline V gene lookup returns CDR1 DFQATT and CDR2 SNEGSKA (reference sequence). The CDR3 coding sequence is TGCAGTGTCCCGAGGACTAGCGGGGCCTACGAGCAGTACTTC. This encodes CSVPRTSGAYEQYF.